The 9 T cell receptor beta chains below all came from one sample that was sequenced in a study of cytomegalovirus exposure and HLA in healthy donors. Primers included in the PCR were 60 Vbeta and 13 Jbeta primers. This table comes from immunoSEQ multiplex PCR, and its TCRdb copy is limited to in-frame clones, with some not included. The profile shows some 140,000 clones, about 64% of them singletons. Sequenced material: PBMCs. All receptors come from a middle-aged woman in good health and CMV-seronegative.

This clone was counted between two and nine times. The chain joins TRBV5-5 to TRBJ1-2; no clear D gene. V was trimmed by 0 bases and J by 5 bases, leaving 8 bases between them. The CDR3 extends over 13 amino acids. Germline V CDR1 and CDR2: SGHKS, YYEKEE (reference sequence). This chain's CDR3 is CASSLAPLYGYTF. The CDR3 DNA sequence: TGTGCCAGCAGCTTGGCCCCCCTATATGGCTACACCTTC. Full variable domain (outside the CDR3, taken from reference TRBV5-5 and TRBJ1-2): DAGVTQSPTHLIKTRGQQVTLRCSPISGHKSVSWYQQVLGQGPQFIFQYYEKEERGRGNFPDRFSARQFPNYSSELNVNALLLGDSALYLCASSLAPLYGYTFGSGTRLTVV.

This clone has a handful of counts. This specimen includes other DNA sequences encoding the same CDR3. CDR3 sequence reads: CASSVGGLAGQETQYF. The CDR3 region has the DNA TGTGCCAGCAGCGTAGGTGGGCTAGCGGGGCAAGAGACCCAGTACTTC. The chain recombines TRBV9 with TRBJ2-5, with TRBD2 matching 9 bases. Germline V gene sequence: CDR1 SGDLS, CDR2 YYNGEE. The CDR3 spans 16 residues. Germline trimming cut 0 bases from V and 2 bases from J; bases unmatched to any gene: 5.

The chain joins TRBV4-3 to TRBJ2-5; 10 nucleotides line up with TRBD2. Germline-derived CDR1 and CDR2 are LGHNA and YSLEER. Trimming cost V 0 bases and J 5 bases; bases outside gene matches: 6. The CDR3 covers 16 residues. Here the CDR3 reads CASSQEVAGGSETQYF. The CDR3 DNA reads TGCGCCAGCAGCCAAGAGGTAGCGGGGGGTTCTGAGACCCAGTACTTC.

The chain links TRBV2 to TRBJ1-4, with 8 bases fitting TRBD1. V shed 6 bases and J 8 bases; nucleotides not matched to a gene: 14. The germline V gene has CDR1 SNHLY and CDR2 FYNNEI. The CDR3 spans 16 residues. The CDR3 DNA reads TGTGCCAGCAGCTACATACGACAGGGGTCAGGGGAAAAACTGTTTTTT. This codes for CASSYIRQGSGEKLFF.

The CDR3 nucleotides are TGTGCCAGCAGCCAAGGCGGGGGGGCTTACAATGAGCAGTTCTTC. It encodes CASSQGGGAYNEQFF. The rearrangement joins TRBV4-2 to TRBJ2-1; TRBD2 matches at 9 bases. The germline CDR1 and CDR2 sequences are LGHNA and YNFKEQ. Losses at the gene ends were 1 base for V and 4 bases for J; bases not matched to a gene: 2. This CDR3 region has 15 residues.

The rearrangement uses TRBV5-4 and TRBJ2-2; 8 bases are shared with TRBD2. CDR1 and CDR2 (germline): SGHNT, YYREEE (reference sequence). The junction had 10 bases not matched to a gene; V was cut back by 1 base and J by 5 bases. The CDR3 runs 17 residues. The CDR3 protein is CASSLIRGGKYTGELFF. For the CDR3, the DNA is TGTGCCAGCAGCTTGATCCGCGGGGGGAAATATACCGGGGAGCTGTTTTTT.

The J gene is TRBJ1-6, the V gene TRBV27; D is perhaps TRBD1 (6 bases). The germline V and J ends were trimmed by 5 bases and 0 bases, with 11 bases remaining between them. The germline gives CDR1 MNHEY, CDR2 SMNVEV (reference sequence). This CDR3 has 16 residues. CDR3 sequence reads: CASSPRTDSYNSPLHF. The CDR3 DNA follows: TGTGCCAGCAGTCCCAGGACAGACTCCTATAATTCACCCCTCCACTTT.

The CDR3 here is CASSPGLNTGELFF. Here the CDR3 DNA reads TGTGCCAGCAGCCCCGGACTGAACACCGGGGAGCTGTTTTTT. This chain links TRBV14 with TRBJ2-2; weak D call: TRBD2 (5 bases). In germline, CDR1 is SGHDN, CDR2 FVKESK. The CDR3 consists of 14 residues. Trimming removed 4 bases at V and 1 base at J, with 7 bases between.

V gene TRBV7-2 combines with J gene TRBJ1-1; weak D call: TRBD1 (5 bases). The germline CDR1 and CDR2 sequences are SGHTA and FQGNSA. V was cut by 2 bases and J by 1 base, with 11 bases left in between. CDR3 length equals 15 residues. The CDR3 region is CASSLFAGGNTEAFF. The CDR3 DNA follows: TGTGCCAGCAGCTTATTTGCGGGGGGGAACACTGAAGCTTTCTTT.